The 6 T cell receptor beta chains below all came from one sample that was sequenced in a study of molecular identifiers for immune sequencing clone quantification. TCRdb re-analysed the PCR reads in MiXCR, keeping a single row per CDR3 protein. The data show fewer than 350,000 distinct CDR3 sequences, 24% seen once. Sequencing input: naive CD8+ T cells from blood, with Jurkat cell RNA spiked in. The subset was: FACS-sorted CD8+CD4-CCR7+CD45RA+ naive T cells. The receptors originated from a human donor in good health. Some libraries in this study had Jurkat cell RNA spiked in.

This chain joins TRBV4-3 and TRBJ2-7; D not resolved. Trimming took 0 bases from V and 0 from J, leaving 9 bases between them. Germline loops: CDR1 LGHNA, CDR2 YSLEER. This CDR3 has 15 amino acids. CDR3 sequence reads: CASSQDPWSSYEQYF. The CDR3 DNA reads TGCGCCAGCAGCCAAGATCCCTGGAGCTCCTACGAGCAGTACTTC.

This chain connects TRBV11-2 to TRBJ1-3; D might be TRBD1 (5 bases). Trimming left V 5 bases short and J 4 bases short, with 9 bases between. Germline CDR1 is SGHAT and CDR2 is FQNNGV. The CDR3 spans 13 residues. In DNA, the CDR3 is TGTGCCAGCAGCATATGGGGGGGAAACACCATATATTTT. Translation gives CASSIWGGNTIYF.

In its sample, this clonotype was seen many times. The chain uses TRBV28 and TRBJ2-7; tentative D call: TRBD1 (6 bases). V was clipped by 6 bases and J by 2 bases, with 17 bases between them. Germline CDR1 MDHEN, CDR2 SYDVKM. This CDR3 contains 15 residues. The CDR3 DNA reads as TGTGCCAGCAGGCCCACAACGACAGGTGCCTACGAGCAGTACTTC. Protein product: CASRPTTTGAYEQYF.

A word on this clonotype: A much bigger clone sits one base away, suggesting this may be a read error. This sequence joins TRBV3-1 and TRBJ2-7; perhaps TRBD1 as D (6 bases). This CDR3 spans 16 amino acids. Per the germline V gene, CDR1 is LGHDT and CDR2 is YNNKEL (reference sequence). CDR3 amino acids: CAGSQDPGQGSYEQYF. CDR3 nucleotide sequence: TGTGCCGGCAGCCAAGACCCGGGACAAGGCTCCTACGAGCAGTACTTC.

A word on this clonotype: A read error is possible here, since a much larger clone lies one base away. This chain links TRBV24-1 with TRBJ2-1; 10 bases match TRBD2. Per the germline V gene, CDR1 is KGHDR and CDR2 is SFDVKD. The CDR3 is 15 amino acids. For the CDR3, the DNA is TGTGCCACCAGTTTTACTAGCGGGATCTACCATGAGCAGTTCTTC. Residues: CATSFTSGIYHEQFF.

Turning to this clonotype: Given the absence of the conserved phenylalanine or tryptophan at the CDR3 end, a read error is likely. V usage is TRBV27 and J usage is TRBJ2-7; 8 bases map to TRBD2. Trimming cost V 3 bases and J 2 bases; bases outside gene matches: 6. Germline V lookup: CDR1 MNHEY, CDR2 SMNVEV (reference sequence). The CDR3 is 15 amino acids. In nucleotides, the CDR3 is TGTGCCAGCAGTTTCGGGGGGGGGATCGCCTACGAGCAGTACTCC. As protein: CASSFGGGIAYEQYS.